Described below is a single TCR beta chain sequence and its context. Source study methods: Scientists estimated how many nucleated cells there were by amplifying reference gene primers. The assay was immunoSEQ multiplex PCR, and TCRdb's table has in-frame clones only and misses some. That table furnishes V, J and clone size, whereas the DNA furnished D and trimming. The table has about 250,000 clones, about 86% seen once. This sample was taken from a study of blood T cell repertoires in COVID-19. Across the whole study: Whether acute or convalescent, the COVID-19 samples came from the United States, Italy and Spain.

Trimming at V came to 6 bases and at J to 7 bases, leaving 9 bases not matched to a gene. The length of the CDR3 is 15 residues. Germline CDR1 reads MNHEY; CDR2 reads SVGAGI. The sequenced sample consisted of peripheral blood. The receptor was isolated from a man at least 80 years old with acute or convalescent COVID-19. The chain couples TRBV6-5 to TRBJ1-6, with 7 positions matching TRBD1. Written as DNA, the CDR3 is TGTGCCAGCAGAGCCGCTGACAGGGCCAATTCACCCCTCCACTTT. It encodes CASRAADRANSPLHF.